This TCR beta chain derives from a study of OX40 agonist ivuxolimab in advanced cancers. About the research overall: Ivuxolimab is an agonistic anti-OX40 (CD134) antibody, and patients were treated with it. From roughly 20 to 79 years was the age range, with a mean of roughly 64 years, and over 80% were male.

Researchers took blood at baseline, on cycle 4 day 1, and on cycle 7 day 1. V shed 7 bases, J shed 9 bases, and the junction held 6 bases outside the gene matches. The CDR3 is 12 residues long. Germline V gives CDR1 MDHEN, CDR2 SYDVKM. Generated by immunoSEQ multiplex PCR, the TCRdb table keeps only in-frame clones and is missing some. Of about 76,000 clones listed, approximately 90% were seen once; the top ten hold over 0.75%. Specimen: CD4+ or CD8+ T cells sorted from blood, collected in a trial of the OX40 agonist ivuxolimab. V gene TRBV28 combines with J gene TRBJ2-7; 10 bases agree with TRBD2. This receptor was taken from an adult with an advanced solid tumor such as melanoma, head and neck, liver or kidney cancer. CDR3 DNA sequence: TGTGCCAGCACCCCGGCTAGCGGGGGGCAGTACTTC. It yields the protein CASTPASGGQYF. Combining the CDR3 with reference TRBV28 and TRBJ2-7 gives the whole variable domain DVKVTQSSRYLVKRTGEKVFLECVQDMDHENMFWYRQDPGLGLRLIYFSYDVKMKEKGDIPEGYSVSREKKERFSLILESASTNQTSMYLCASTPASGGQYFGPGTRLTVT.